This T cell receptor (beta chain) was observed in a study of blood T cell repertoires in COVID-19. As for the study in general: Sample material is recorded as cDNA or gDNA derived from T cells, B-cell-depleted T cells, or PBMCs.

Germline values: CDR1 SGHNT, CDR2 YYREEE (reference sequence). The CDR3 has 17 amino acids. Unmatched junction bases numbered 13, after V lost 5 bases and J lost 2 bases. In the study's own analysis: Estimated nucleated cell counts came from reference gene primer amplification. The assay was immunoSEQ multiplex PCR, and TCRdb's table has in-frame clones only and misses some. The DNA gave D and trimming, while V, J and clone size come from that table. The sample carries 150,000 to 200,000 clones, roughly four fifths recorded once. This clone was seen more than once but under ten times. Patients from Seattle were sampled longitudinally, starting during active infection.

Specimen: peripheral blood. This chain uses TRBV5-4 with TRBJ1-5; 7 bases fit TRBD1. The sequence came from a woman in her 70s with COVID-19, enrolled during active disease. The CDR3 reads CASSYKRGTEGNQPQHF. CDR3 in DNA: TGTGCCAGCAGTTACAAGCGTGGGACAGAGGGCAATCAGCCCCAGCATTTT.